Sequencing of this TCR beta chain was carried out in a study of blood T cell repertoires in COVID-19. The V gene end was trimmed by 4 bases and the J gene end by 2 bases; junction bases not matched to a gene: 8. This CDR3 has 16 residues. The germline CDR1 and CDR2 sequences are SGDLS and YYNGEE. Clones were read by immunoSEQ multiplex PCR, and TCRdb kept only the in-frame ones, dropping some. The sample lists roughly 77,000 clones; about 90% were seen once. Sequenced input: peripheral blood. The chain carries TRBV9 and TRBJ2-1; 8 positions agree with TRBD2. The TCR sequence derives from a man in his fifties or sixties with active COVID-19. CDR3 protein: CASSPRRGAAYNEQFF. CDR3 nucleotides: TGTGCCAGCAGCCCCAGGCGGGGGGCTGCCTACAATGAGCAGTTCTTC.